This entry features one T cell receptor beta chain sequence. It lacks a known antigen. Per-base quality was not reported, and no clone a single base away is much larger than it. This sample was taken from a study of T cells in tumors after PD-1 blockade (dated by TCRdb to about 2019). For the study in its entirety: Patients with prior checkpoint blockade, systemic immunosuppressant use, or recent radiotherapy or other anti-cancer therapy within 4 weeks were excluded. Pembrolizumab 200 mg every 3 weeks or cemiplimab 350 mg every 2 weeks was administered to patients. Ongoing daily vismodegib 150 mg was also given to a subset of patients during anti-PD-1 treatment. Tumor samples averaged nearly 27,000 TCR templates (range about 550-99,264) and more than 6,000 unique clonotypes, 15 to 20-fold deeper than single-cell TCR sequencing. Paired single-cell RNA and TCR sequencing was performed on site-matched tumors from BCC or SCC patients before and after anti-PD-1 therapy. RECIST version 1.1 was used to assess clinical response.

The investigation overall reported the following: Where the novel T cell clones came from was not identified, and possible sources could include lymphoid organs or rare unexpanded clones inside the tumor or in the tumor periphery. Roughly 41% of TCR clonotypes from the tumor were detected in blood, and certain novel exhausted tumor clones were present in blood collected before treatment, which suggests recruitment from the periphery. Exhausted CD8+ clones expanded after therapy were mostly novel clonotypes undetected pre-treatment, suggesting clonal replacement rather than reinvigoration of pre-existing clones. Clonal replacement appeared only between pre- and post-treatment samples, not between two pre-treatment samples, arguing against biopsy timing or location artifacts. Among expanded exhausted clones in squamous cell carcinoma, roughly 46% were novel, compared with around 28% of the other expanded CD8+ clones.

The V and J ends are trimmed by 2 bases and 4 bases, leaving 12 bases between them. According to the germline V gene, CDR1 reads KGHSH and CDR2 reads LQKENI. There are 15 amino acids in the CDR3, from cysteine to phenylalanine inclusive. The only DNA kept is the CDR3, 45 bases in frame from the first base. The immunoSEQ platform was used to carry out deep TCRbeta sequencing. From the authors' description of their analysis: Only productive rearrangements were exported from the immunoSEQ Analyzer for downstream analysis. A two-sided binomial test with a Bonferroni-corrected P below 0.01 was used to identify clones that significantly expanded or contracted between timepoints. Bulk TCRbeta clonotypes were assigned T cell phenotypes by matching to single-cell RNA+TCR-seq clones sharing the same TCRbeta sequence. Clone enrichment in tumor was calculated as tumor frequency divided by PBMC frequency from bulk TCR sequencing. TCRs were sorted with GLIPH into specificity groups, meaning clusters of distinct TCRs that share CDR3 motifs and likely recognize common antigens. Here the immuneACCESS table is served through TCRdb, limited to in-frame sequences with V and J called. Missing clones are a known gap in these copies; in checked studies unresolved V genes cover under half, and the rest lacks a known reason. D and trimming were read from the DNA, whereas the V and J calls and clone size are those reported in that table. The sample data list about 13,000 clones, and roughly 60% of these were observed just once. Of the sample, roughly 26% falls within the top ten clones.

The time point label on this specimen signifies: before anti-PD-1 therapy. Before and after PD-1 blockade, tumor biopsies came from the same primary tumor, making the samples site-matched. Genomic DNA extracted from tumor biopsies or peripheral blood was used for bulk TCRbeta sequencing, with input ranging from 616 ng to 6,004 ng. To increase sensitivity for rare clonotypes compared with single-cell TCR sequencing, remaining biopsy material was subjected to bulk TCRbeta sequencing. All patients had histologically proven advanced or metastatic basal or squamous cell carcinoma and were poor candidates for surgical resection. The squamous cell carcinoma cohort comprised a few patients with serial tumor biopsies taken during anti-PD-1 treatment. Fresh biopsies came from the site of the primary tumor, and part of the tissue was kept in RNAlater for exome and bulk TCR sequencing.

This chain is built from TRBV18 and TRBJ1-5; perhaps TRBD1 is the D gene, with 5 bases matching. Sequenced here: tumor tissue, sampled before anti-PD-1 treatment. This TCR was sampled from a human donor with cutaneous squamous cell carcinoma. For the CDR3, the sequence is CASSPAHRGNQPQHF. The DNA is TGTGCCAGCTCACCAGCTCATAGGGGTAATCAGCCCCAGCATTTT.